These 27 T cell receptor beta chains share one sample of origin, sequenced in a study of T cell repertoires in cytomegalovirus infection. These receptors' antigens are unknown. TCRdb called the reads again in MiXCR, with one record for every CDR3 protein. The sample gives about 830,000 distinct CDR3 sequences, around a third of which show up once; 9.5% to 15% is in the top ten. The starting material was cultured CD8+ T cells from PBMCs, obtained from culture after CMV antigen stimulation. These receptors all come from a human donor in good health (CMV status not recorded). Some clones in this sample may be carry-over from other donors' samples.

The chain combines TRBV7-8 with TRBJ2-5; 10 bases agree with TRBD1. Looked up from germline, CDR1 is SGHVS and CDR2 is FQNEAQ. The CDR3 totals 16 residues. The ends lost 5 bases at V and 5 bases at J; junction bases unmatched: 11. Here the CDR3 DNA reads TGTGCCAGCAGCCCCAGGACAGGGGGTCAGAGGGAGACCCAGTACTTC. It specifies CASSPRTGGQRETQYF. The full variable domain, rest sourced from reference TRBV7-8 and TRBJ2-5, is GAGVSQSPRYKVAKRGQDVALRCDPISGHVSLFWYQQALGQGPEFLTYFQNEAQLDKSGLPSDRFFAERPEGSVSTLKIQRTQQEDSAVYLCASSPRTGGQRETQYFGPGTRLLVL.

This clonotype was picked up a small number of times. This sequence joins TRBV12-5 and TRBJ2-6; 9 bases agree with TRBD2. V shed 0 bases, J shed 0 bases, and the junction held 12 bases outside the gene matches. The CDR3 sequence is 21 residues long. Germline V lookup: CDR1 LGHNT, CDR2 FRNRAP. In nucleotides, the CDR3 is TGTGCTAGTGGTTTGGTATTCGGAGGCGGGGGGGAGAGCTCTGGGGCCAACGTCCTGACTTTC. This gives the protein CASGLVFGGGGESSGANVLTF.

The chain combines TRBV27 with TRBJ1-5; D is undetermined. The CDR3 consists of 14 residues. Germline V gene data show CDR1 as MNHEY and CDR2 as SMNVEV (reference sequence). Between the trimmed V and J ends, which lost 0 bases and 10 bases, there was a span of 13 bases. This chain's CDR3 is CASSLSPRGSPQHF. The DNA for the CDR3 is TGTGCCAGCAGTTTATCGCCCCGGGGATCACCCCAGCATTTT.

The gene calls are TRBV5-1 and TRBJ1-2; D may be TRBD1 (6 bases). V lost 1 base and J 8 bases, leaving 15 bases between the germline ends. The CDR3 loop spans 14 amino acids. Looked up from germline, CDR1 is SGHRS and CDR2 is YFSETQ. In DNA form, the CDR3 reads TGCGCCAGCAGCTTGCCTGGGGGCGAGGACGGCTACACCTTC. Protein product: CASSLPGGEDGYTF.

V usage is TRBV3-1 and J usage is TRBJ1-2; no definite D call. Deletions cut 4 bases from V and 4 bases from J, with 16 bases between. The CDR3 runs 15 residues. In germline, CDR1 is LGHDT, CDR2 YNNKEL (reference sequence). The CDR3, as DNA: TGTGCCAGCAGCCCCTTCGGGCCAGCACTCTATGGCTACACCTTC. Its protein is CASSPFGPALYGYTF.

This clonotype occurred a few times. The chain has TRBV6-1 and TRBJ1-6; D is unresolved. Trimming took off 6 bases at V and 0 bases at J, with 9 bases between the two ends. CDR3 size: 15 residues. Germline CDR1 MNHNS, CDR2 SASEGT. CDR3 amino acids: CASSDTSSYNSPLHF. Here the CDR3 DNA reads TGTGCCAGCAGCGACACGAGCTCCTATAATTCACCCCTCCACTTT.

The table lists this clonotype with a count of one. The rearrangement links TRBV7-9 to TRBJ2-4, with TRBD1 matching 9 bases. The CDR3 extends over 14 amino acids. Germline V gene data show CDR1 as SEHNR and CDR2 as FQNEAQ (reference sequence). V lost 4 bases, J lost 8 bases, and 6 bases stayed unmatched. CDR3 loop: CASSSEDRGDIQYF. Here the CDR3 DNA reads TGTGCCAGCAGCTCCGAGGACAGGGGAGACATTCAGTACTTC.

Comments on this clonotype: One end of the junction is discordant with germline, which a read error may explain. The rearrangement uses TRBV7-8 and TRBJ1-3; a possible D gene is TRBD1 (5 bases). The CDR3 is made up of 14 amino acids. The germline gives CDR1 SGHVS, CDR2 FQNEAQ. CDR3 DNA: TGTGTCAGCAGCTTGCAGGGAATCGGAAACACCATATATTTT. This encodes CVSSLQGIGNTIYF.

This clonotype was picked up a small number of times. V and J are TRBV5-6 and TRBJ1-1, with 9 bases fitting TRBD1. V lost 1 base and J lost 1; bases outside the gene matches: 8. This CDR3 contains 17 residues. Germline V gene data show CDR1 as SGHDT and CDR2 as YYEEEE. The CDR3 reads CASSLRDRALGNTEAFF. The CDR3 DNA sequence: TGTGCCAGCAGCTTGCGGGACAGGGCACTGGGGAACACTGAAGCTTTCTTT. Full variable domain (rest looked up from reference TRBV5-6 and TRBJ1-1): DAGVTQSPTHLIKTRGQQVTLRCSPKSGHDTVSWYQQALGQGPQFIFQYYEEEERQRGNFPDRFSGHQFPNYSSELNVNALLLGDSALYLCASSLRDRALGNTEAFFGQGTRLTVV.

This clonotype showed up many times. This chain joins TRBV27 and TRBJ2-1; no clear D. The CDR3 is 13 residues long. V shed 6 bases and J shed 0 bases, with 6 bases lying between them. CDR1 and CDR2 from the germline V gene are MNHEY and SMNVEV (reference sequence). In nucleotides, the CDR3 is TGTGCCAGCAGCTCCCGCTCCTACAATGAGCAGTTCTTC. It codes for CASSSRSYNEQFF.

This chain joins TRBV27 and TRBJ1-2, with 10 nucleotides matching TRBD1. The J segment lost 3 bases and the V segment lost 5 bases, leaving 6 bases of the junction unmatched. CDR3 size: 15 residues. The germline gives CDR1 MNHEY, CDR2 SMNVEV (reference sequence). CDR3 region: CASSPTTGGDYGYTF. In DNA form, the CDR3 reads TGTGCCAGCAGTCCAACGACAGGGGGCGACTATGGCTACACCTTC.

This chain uses TRBV7-8 with TRBJ2-7, with TRBD1 identical over 10 bases. Germline V lookup: CDR1 SGHVS, CDR2 FQNEAQ. The V gene end was trimmed by 5 bases and the J gene end by 5 bases; junction bases not matched to a gene: 6. The CDR3 extends over 14 amino acids. CDR3 protein: CASSHGTGVDEQYV. The CDR3 coding sequence is TGTGCCAGCAGCCATGGGACAGGGGTGGACGAGCAGTACGTC.

This clonotype was found many times. This chain uses TRBV7-2 with TRBJ1-1, with D hard to call. From germline, CDR1 is SGHTA and CDR2 FQGNSA. The CDR3 spans 13 residues. V lost 3 bases and J 4 bases, leaving 9 bases between the germline ends. The CDR3 nucleotides are TGTGCCAGCAGCTTTTCCATGGGCACTGAAGCTTTCTTT. It yields the protein CASSFSMGTEAFF.

This rearrangement joins TRBV12-3 or TRBV12-4 to TRBJ2-7; D is ambiguous. This CDR3 has 13 residues. Trimming removed 5 bases from V and 4 bases from J, with 12 bases in between. CDR3 region: CASSLGPFYEQYV. The CDR3 DNA reads TGTGCCAGCAGTCTCGGACCTTTTTACGAGCAGTACGTC.

There are many counts of this clonotype. The genes are TRBV7-6 and TRBJ1-2; D remains unclear. This CDR3 is built from 13 residues. In germline, CDR1 is SGHVS, CDR2 FNYEAQ. V lost 1 base, J lost 7 bases, and 10 bases lay in between. Written as DNA, the CDR3 is TGTGCCAGCAGCTTAGGAGGGTTTAGTGGCTACACCTTC. As protein: CASSLGGFSGYTF.

This clonotype was seen only a few times. V is TRBV4-3 and J is TRBJ1-2; TRBD1 aligns across 9 bases. V lost 0 bases, J lost 6 bases, and 2 bases stayed unmatched. The CDR3 is 14 residues long. Germline values: CDR1 LGHNA, CDR2 YSLEER. The CDR3 DNA is TGCGCCAGCAGCCAAGACCGGACAGGGGATGGCTACACCTTC. Its protein is CASSQDRTGDGYTF.

V and J are TRBV5-1 and TRBJ2-2; D is possibly TRBD2 (6 bases). V lost 1 base to trimming and J lost 1 base, with 11 bases between them. The CDR3 has 16 amino acids. From germline, CDR1 is SGHRS and CDR2 YFSETQ. Here the CDR3 reads CASSLFGGENTGELFF. The CDR3 bases are TGCGCCAGCAGCTTGTTCGGGGGTGAGAACACCGGGGAGCTGTTTTTT.

Here the CDR3 reads CASSESVGTGYGYTF. CDR3 bases: TGTGCCAGCAGTGAATCCGTAGGGACCGGCTATGGCTACACCTTC. The chain employs TRBV6-1 and TRBJ1-2; perhaps TRBD1 as D (5 bases). The CDR3 contains 15 residues. V was clipped by 2 bases and J by 4 bases, with 14 bases between them. CDR1 is MNHNS and CDR2 is SASEGT in the germline V gene.

This clonotype was counted at least ten times. The V gene is TRBV7-6, the J gene TRBJ2-7; D gene uncertain. V shed 1 base and J shed 0 bases, with 10 bases lying between them. Per the germline V gene, CDR1 is SGHVS and CDR2 is FNYEAQ. The CDR3 runs to 15 residues. CDR3 sequence (DNA): TGTGCCAGCAGCTTAGAAATTGCGAGCTCCTACGAGCAGTACTTC. Protein: CASSLEIASSYEQYF.

This clonotype has just a few counts. This sequence joins TRBV5-1 and TRBJ2-2; D possibly uses TRBD1 or TRBD2 (5 bases each). The CDR3 extends over 15 amino acids. V was clipped by 3 bases and J by 8 bases, with 17 bases between them. Germline CDR1 is SGHRS and CDR2 is YFSETQ. The CDR3 loop reads CASSWDPGALGELFF. In nucleotides, the CDR3 is TGCGCCAGCAGCTGGGACCCAGGAGCGTTAGGGGAGCTGTTTTTT.

This chain connects TRBV6-5 to TRBJ1-3; D unclear. The ends were cut back, 1 base at V and 8 bases at J, with 9 bases in the middle. The CDR3 totals 13 residues. Germline CDR1 is MNHEY and CDR2 is SVGAGI. This CDR3 reads CASSYFSGDTIYF. In DNA form, the CDR3 reads TGTGCCAGCAGTTACTTTAGTGGTGACACCATATATTTT.

This clonotype has a handful of counts. V and J are TRBV19 and TRBJ1-2; D might be TRBD1 (6 bases). This CDR3 contains 14 residues. V lost 5 bases and J 4 bases, leaving 14 bases between the germline ends. The germline V gene encodes CDR1 LNHDA and CDR2 SQIVND (reference sequence). The CDR3 region is CASSLRTEAYGYTF. For the CDR3, the DNA is TGTGCCAGTAGTTTAAGGACAGAGGCCTATGGCTACACCTTC. The complete variable domain, with remaining parts taken from reference TRBV19 and TRBJ1-2, reads DGGITQSPKYLFRKEGQNVTLSCEQNLNHDAMYWYRQDPGQGLRLIYYSQIVNDFQKGDIAEGYSVSREKKESFPLTVTSAQKNPTAFYLCASSLRTEAYGYTFGSGTRLTVV.

This sequence joins TRBV12-5 and TRBJ2-1; 7 nucleotides match TRBD2. Germline V CDR1 and CDR2: LGHNT, FRNRAP. This CDR3 comprises 13 residues. The V segment lost 10 bases and the J segment 6 bases; nucleotides outside the gene matches: 9. CDR3 protein: CATGTNGFNEQFF. Here the CDR3 DNA reads TGTGCTACCGGGACTAACGGCTTCAATGAGCAGTTCTTC.

This clonotype was counted at least ten times. This chain connects TRBV5-4 to TRBJ1-1; no reliable D call. Trimming shortened V by 3 bases and J by 0 bases, and 9 bases separated the two germline ends. The CDR3 is 14 amino acids. In germline, CDR1 is SGHNT, CDR2 YYREEE (reference sequence). The CDR3 here is CASSSGLMNTEAFF. CDR3 bases: TGTGCCAGCAGCTCAGGTCTGATGAACACTGAAGCTTTCTTT.

The chain combines TRBV7-6 with TRBJ1-1; D gene ambiguous. The length of the CDR3 is 12 residues. V was shortened by 4 bases and J by 2 bases, with 5 bases between the two germline ends. Per germline, CDR1 SGHVS and CDR2 FNYEAQ. CDR3 protein: CASSSINTEAFF. In nucleotides, the CDR3 is TGTGCCAGCAGCTCGATAAACACTGAAGCTTTCTTT.

The CDR3 region has the DNA TGTGCGTGTGGGGGGGGCAGAAACACTGAAGCTTTCTTT. Amino acids: CACGGGRNTEAFF. The chain uses TRBV27 and TRBJ1-1, with D possibly matching TRBD1 (6 bases). The CDR3 loop spans 13 amino acids. CDR1 MNHEY and CDR2 SMNVEV come from the germline V gene (reference sequence).

This clonotype was seen many times. The rearrangement uses TRBV7-6 and TRBJ1-6; 8 bases fit TRBD1. CDR1 SGHVS and CDR2 FNYEAQ come from the germline V gene. The CDR3 is 20 amino acids. The trim removed 5 bases at V and 0 bases at J, leaving 15 bases unmatched. CDR3 in DNA: TGTGCCAGCAGCCAAACCCTTGGGACAGGATTAAGCTCCTATAATTCACCCCTCCACTTT. The encoded protein is CASSQTLGTGLSSYNSPLHF.